This TCR beta chain was retrieved from a study of blood T cell repertoires in COVID-19. Using immunoSEQ multiplex PCR, the repertoire was profiled, and TCRdb retains in-frame clones only, with some absent. Found here are 52,000 or so clones, around 81% of them singletons; the top ten hold around 5.1%. Sequencing used peripheral blood. The source is a human donor in a cohort sampled during active COVID-19.

CDR3 nucleotides: TGTGCCAGCAGTTACCTCGGGACCTACGAGCAGTACTTC. Protein sequence: CASSYLGTYEQYF. The chain links TRBV6-5 to TRBJ2-7; perhaps TRBD2 as D (5 bases). Germline V lookup: CDR1 MNHEY, CDR2 SVGAGI. V gave up 2 bases and J gave up 2 bases, with 7 bases separating them. The CDR3 loop spans 13 amino acids.